The present T cell receptor (beta chain) was sequenced within a study of OX40 agonist ivuxolimab in advanced cancers. Measured with immunoSEQ multiplex PCR; TCRdb has only the in-frame clones, and not every one. The sample holds roughly 110,000 clones, over 75% seen once. Comment on this clone: The junction and the germline gene differ at one end; a read error may be behind it. This CDR3 is also generated by other DNA sequences in the sample.

The CDR3 contains 16 residues. Looked up from germline, CDR1 is MNHNY and CDR2 is SVGAGI (reference sequence). The sequencing used CD4+ or CD8+ T cells sorted from blood, collected in a trial of the OX40 agonist ivuxolimab. The gene calls are TRBV6-6 and TRBJ1-5; D is uncertain. This TCR derives from an adult with an advanced solid tumor such as melanoma, head and neck, liver or kidney cancer. CDR3 residues: CASTRVDGSSNQPQHF. The CDR3 nucleotides read TGCGCCAGCACGAGGGTAGACGGGTCGAGCAATCAGCCCCAGCATTTT.